This T cell receptor (beta chain) was documented in a study of kidney transplant recipient with SARS-CoV-2 infection. Using its own MiXCR run on the reads, TCRdb lists one record per CDR3 protein. The sample lists 200,000 to 300,000 distinct CDR3 sequences; 29% were seen once. J lost 3 bases, V lost 6 bases, and 8 bases had no gene match. Germline V lookup: CDR1 MNHEY, CDR2 SVGAGI. The CDR3 runs to 15 residues. The chain is built from TRBV6-5 and TRBJ2-1; 7 bases match TRBD1. Specimen: a blood sample, collected at baseline and between days 110 and 120 from a kidney transplant recipient. The receptor was derived from a male patient between 25 and 39 years old who had COVID-19 and was a kidney transplant recipient. The T cells may come from the graft donor. The DNA for the CDR3 is TGTGCCAGCAGCAACAGGGACAGACTCTACAATGAGCAGTTCTTC. Translating it yields CASSNRDRLYNEQFF.